Presented here are 11 T cell receptor beta chains from one specimen sequenced in a study of CD8+CD57+ T cells in acquired aplastic anemia. Patients chosen for sequencing had CD8+CD57+ cells that had expanded, as shown by flow cytometry. Genomic DNA served as template for TCR beta VDJ and CDR3 profiling. TCRdb re-analysed the reads in MiXCR, keeping a single row per CDR3 protein. The sample yields about 160,000 distinct CDR3 sequences, about 50% seen once. Sequenced: sorted CD4+, CD8+, or CD8+CD57+ T cells (not recorded which) from PBMCs. The receptor source for this set is a human donor with aplastic anemia.

This chain connects TRBV5-1 to TRBJ1-2; a weak D match, TRBD1 (5 bases). The V end lost 0 bases, the J end lost 1 base, and 16 bases lay between the germline ends. The germline V gene has CDR1 SGHRS and CDR2 YFSETQ. The CDR3 contains 17 residues. The CDR3 sequence: CASSLVWWGPDNYGYTF. CDR3 nucleotides: TGCGCCAGCAGCTTGGTGTGGTGGGGACCGGATAACTATGGCTACACCTTC.

The rearrangement joins TRBV20-1 to TRBJ1-1; TRBD1 is a possible D gene (6 bases). The V gene's germline CDR1 is DFQATT and CDR2 SNEGSKA (reference sequence). This CDR3 is built from 14 residues. Trimming stripped 2 bases from V and 1 base from J, with 11 bases between. DNA for the CDR3: TGCAGTGCTAGACCCGGGACAACGAACACTGAAGCTTTCTTT. Translated, it gives CSARPGTTNTEAFF.

This chain connects TRBV2 to TRBJ2-1, with D possibly TRBD2 on 7 matching bases. V was cut by 10 bases and J by 3 bases, with 13 bases left in between. This CDR3 has 13 residues. CDR1 SNHLY and CDR2 FYNNEI come from the germline V gene. The CDR3 is CATRGAVYNEQFF. The CDR3 coding sequence is TGTGCCACTCGGGGGGCAGTCTACAATGAGCAGTTCTTC.

A note on this clonotype: Mismatch with germline at one junction end may stem from a read error. This chain links TRBV10-3 with TRBJ2-7; D gene unclear. This CDR3 has 12 amino acids. CDR1 and CDR2 (germline): ENHRY, SYGVKD. CDR3: CASSYSDLEQYF. The DNA for the CDR3 is TGTGCCAGCAGTTACTCTGACCTCGAGCAGTACTTC.

The CDR3 DNA is TGCGCCAGCAGGGGAGCCCCAGATACGCAGTATTTT. Its protein is CASRGAPDTQYF. The chain uses TRBV5-1 and TRBJ2-3, with a possible D match to TRBD2 (5 bases). The CDR3 totals 12 residues. V was clipped by 5 bases and J by 4 bases, with 8 bases between them. In germline, CDR1 is SGHRS, CDR2 YFSETQ.

This clonotype was seen just once. The V and J genes are TRBV7-3 and TRBJ2-6, with a tentative D call TRBD1 (7 bases). V lost 11 bases, J lost 1 base, and 15 bases lay in between. The germline V gene has CDR1 SGHTA and CDR2 FQGTGA. The CDR3 has 15 amino acids. DNA for the CDR3: TGTGCCTCGGAGGGGGCGCCGTCTGGGGCCAACGTCCTGACTTTC. As protein: CASEGAPSGANVLTF.

In regard to this clonotype: The junction and the germline gene differ at one end; a read error may be behind it. The V gene is TRBV7-8, the J gene TRBJ2-1; D not resolved. The CDR3 covers 15 residues. CDR1 SGHVS and CDR2 FQNEAQ come from the germline V gene. CDR3 coding DNA: TGTGCCAGCAGCTTAAGGGATCCGTCCTACAATGGGCAGTTCTTC. This codes for CASSLRDPSYNGQFF.

This chain uses TRBV12-3 or TRBV12-4 with TRBJ1-3; D is unclear. The V gene lost 1 base and the J gene lost 9 bases, with 7 bases spanning the gap. This CDR3 has 12 residues. CDR3 coding DNA: TGTGCCAGCAGTTTAGAGTGGAGCACCATATATTTT. Protein product: CASSLEWSTIYF.

The CDR3 loop reads CSALGDRSTDTQYF. For the CDR3, the DNA is TGCAGCGCCCTAGGCGACCGAAGCACAGATACGCAGTATTTT. The chain recombines TRBV29-1 with TRBJ2-3; D remains unclear. The germline V and J ends were trimmed by 7 bases and 0 bases, with 14 bases remaining between them. The CDR3 totals 14 residues. Looked up from germline, CDR1 is SQVTM and CDR2 is ANQGSEA.

There are many counts of this clonotype. This chain links TRBV20-1 with TRBJ2-7; 8 nucleotides align to TRBD1. Germline trimming cut 3 bases from V and 2 bases from J; bases unmatched to any gene: 6. In germline, CDR1 is DFQATT, CDR2 SNEGSKA (reference sequence). The CDR3 is 14 amino acids. DNA of the CDR3: TGCAGTGCTAGCCTCCCGGGACAGGCCTACGAGCAGTACTTC. This translates into CSASLPGQAYEQYF.

This chain joins TRBV7-2 and TRBJ2-7; possible D gene TRBD2, 5 bases. V lost 2 bases and J 7 bases, leaving 15 bases between the germline ends. Germline-derived CDR1 and CDR2 are SGHTA and FQGNSA. CDR3 length: 14 amino acids. DNA for the CDR3: TGTGCCAGCAGCTTAAAATGGAGACCGGGGGAGCAGTACTTC. The encoded protein is CASSLKWRPGEQYF.